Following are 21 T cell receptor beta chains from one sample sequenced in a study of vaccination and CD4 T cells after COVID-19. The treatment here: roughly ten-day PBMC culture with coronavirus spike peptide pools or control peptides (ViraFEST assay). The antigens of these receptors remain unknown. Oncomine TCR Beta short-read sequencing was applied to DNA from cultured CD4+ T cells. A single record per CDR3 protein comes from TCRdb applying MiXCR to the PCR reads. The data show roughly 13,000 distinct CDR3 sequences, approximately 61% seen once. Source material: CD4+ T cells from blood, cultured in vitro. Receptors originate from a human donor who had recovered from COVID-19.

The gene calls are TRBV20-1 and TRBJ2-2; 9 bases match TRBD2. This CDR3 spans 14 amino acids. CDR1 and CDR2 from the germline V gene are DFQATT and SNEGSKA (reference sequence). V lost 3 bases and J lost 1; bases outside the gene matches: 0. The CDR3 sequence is CSARTSGNTGELFF. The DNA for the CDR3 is TGCAGTGCTAGGACTAGCGGGAACACCGGGGAGCTGTTTTTT.

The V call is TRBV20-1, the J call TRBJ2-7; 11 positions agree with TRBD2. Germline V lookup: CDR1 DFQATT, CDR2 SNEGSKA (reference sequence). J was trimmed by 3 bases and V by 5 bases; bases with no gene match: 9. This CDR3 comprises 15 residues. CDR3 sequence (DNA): TGCAGTGCTGGAACTAGCGGGAGCTTAGGCTACGAGCAGTACTTC. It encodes CSAGTSGSLGYEQYF.

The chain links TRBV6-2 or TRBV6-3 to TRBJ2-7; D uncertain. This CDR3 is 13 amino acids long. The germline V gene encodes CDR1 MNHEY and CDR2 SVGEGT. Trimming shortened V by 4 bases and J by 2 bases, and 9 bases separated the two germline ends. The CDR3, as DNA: TGTGCCAGCAGTTCCGCAGACACCTACGAGCAGTACTTC. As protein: CASSSADTYEQYF.

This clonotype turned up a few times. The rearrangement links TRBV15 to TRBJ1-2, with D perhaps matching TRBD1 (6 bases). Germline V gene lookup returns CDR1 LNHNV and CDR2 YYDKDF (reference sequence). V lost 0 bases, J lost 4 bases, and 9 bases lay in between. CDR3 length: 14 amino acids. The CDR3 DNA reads TGTGCCACCAGCAGAGATTACAGGGCCTATGGCTACACCTTC. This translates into CATSRDYRAYGYTF.

CDR3: CASSLGQGATEAFF. The CDR3 bases are TGTGCCAGCAGCTTAGGACAGGGGGCCACTGAAGCTTTCTTT. The chain carries TRBV11-3 and TRBJ1-1; TRBD1 agrees at 10 bases. The CDR3 runs 14 residues. Trimming removed 1 base from V and 4 bases from J; junction bases left unmatched: 0. Germline CDR1 and CDR2: SGHNT and YENEEA.

The CDR3 here is CASSSRQGAETQYF. In DNA form, the CDR3 reads TGTGCCAGCAGCTCCCGACAGGGGGCGGAGACCCAGTACTTC. The chain carries TRBV7-2 and TRBJ2-5; 10 bases are shared with TRBD1. V lost 4 bases to trimming and J lost 5 bases; unmatched junction nucleotides: 4. CDR1 is SGHTA, CDR2 FQGNSA, per germline. This CDR3 is built from 14 residues.

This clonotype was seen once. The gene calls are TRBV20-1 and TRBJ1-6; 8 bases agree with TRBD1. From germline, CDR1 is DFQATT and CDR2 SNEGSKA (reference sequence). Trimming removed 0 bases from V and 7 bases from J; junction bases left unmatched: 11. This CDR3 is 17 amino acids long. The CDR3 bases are TGCAGTGCTAGAGATATCATCGGGACAGGCCACAATTCACCCCTCCACTTT. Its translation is CSARDIIGTGHNSPLHF.

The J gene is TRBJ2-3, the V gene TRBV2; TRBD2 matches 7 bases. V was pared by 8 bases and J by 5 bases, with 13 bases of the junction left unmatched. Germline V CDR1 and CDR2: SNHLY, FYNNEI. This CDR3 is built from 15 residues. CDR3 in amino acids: CASSAGREFQDTQYF. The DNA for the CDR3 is TGTGCCAGCTCCGCGGGGCGGGAGTTTCAAGATACGCAGTATTTT. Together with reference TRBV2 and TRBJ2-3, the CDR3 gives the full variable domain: EPEVTQTPSHQVTQMGQEVILRCVPISNHLYFYWYRQILGQKVEFLVSFYNNEISEKSEIFDDQFSVERPDGSNFTLKIRSTKLEDSAMYFCASSAGREFQDTQYFGPGTRLTVL.

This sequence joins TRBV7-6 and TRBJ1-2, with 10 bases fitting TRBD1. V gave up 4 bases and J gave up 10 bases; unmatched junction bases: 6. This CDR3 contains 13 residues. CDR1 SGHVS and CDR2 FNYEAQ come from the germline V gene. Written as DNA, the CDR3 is TGTGCCAGCAGCTCGGGACAGGGGAATTCCTACACCTTC. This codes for CASSSGQGNSYTF. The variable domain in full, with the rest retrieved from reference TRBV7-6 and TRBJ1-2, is GAGVSQSPRYKVTKRGQDVALRCDPISGHVSLYWYRQALGQGPEFLTYFNYEAQQDKSGLPNDRFSAERPEGSISTLTIQRTEQRDSAMYRCASSSGQGNSYTFGSGTRLTVV.

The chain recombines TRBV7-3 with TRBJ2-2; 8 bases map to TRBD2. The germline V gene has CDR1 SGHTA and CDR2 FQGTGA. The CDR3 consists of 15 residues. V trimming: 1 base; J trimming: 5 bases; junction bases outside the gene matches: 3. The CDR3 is CASSLMSSGTGELFF. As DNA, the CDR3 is TGTGCCAGCAGCTTAATGTCTAGCGGGACCGGGGAGCTGTTTTTT.

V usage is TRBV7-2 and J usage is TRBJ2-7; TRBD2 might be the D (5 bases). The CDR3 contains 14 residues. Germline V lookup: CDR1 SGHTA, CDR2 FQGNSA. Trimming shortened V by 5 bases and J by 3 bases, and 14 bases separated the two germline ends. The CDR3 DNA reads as TGTGCCAGCAGCCCGCCCGGGAAGGGCTACGAGCAGTACTTC. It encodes CASSPPGKGYEQYF.

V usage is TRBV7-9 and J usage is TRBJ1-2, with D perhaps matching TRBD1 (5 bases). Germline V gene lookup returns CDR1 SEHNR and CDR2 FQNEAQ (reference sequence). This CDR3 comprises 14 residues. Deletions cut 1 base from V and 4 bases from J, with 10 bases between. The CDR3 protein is CASSLDGGTYGYTF. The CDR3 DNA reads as TGTGCCAGCAGCTTAGACGGGGGAACCTATGGCTACACCTTC.

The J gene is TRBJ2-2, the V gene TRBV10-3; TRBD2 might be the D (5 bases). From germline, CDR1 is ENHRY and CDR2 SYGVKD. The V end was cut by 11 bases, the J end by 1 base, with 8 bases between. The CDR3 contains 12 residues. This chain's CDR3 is CAHGKNTGELFF. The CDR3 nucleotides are TGTGCCCACGGGAAGAACACCGGGGAGCTGTTTTTT.

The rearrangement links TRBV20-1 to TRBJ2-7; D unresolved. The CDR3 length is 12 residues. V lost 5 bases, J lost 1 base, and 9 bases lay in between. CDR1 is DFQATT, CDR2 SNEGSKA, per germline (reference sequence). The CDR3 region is CSAVAGSYEQYF. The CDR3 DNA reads TGCAGTGCTGTAGCTGGATCCTACGAGCAGTACTTC.

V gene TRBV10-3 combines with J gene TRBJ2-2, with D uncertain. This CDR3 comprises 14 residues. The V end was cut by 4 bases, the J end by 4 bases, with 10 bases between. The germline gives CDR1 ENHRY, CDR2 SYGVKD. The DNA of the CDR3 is TGTGCCATCAGTGGCCAGCTTATCACCGGGGAGCTGTTTTTT. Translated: CAISGQLITGELFF.

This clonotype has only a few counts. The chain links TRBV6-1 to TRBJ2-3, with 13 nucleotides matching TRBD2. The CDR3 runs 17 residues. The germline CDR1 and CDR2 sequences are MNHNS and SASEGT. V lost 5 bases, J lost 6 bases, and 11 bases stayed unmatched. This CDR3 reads CASSRQGLAGARDTQYF. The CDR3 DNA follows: TGTGCCAGCAGTCGGCAAGGACTAGCGGGAGCGAGGGATACGCAGTATTTT.

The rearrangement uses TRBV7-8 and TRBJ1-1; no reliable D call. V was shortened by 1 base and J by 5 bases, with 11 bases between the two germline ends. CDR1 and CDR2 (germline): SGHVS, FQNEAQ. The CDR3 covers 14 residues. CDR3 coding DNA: TGTGCCAGCAGCTTAGTAGGAGAGAATACTGAAGCTTTCTTT. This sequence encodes CASSLVGENTEAFF.

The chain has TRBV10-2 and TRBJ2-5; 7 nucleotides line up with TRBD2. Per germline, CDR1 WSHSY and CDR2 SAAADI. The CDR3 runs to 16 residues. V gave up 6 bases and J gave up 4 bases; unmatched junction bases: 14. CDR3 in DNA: TGCGCCAGCAGGCCATCAGCGGGGCTTTCGGGAGAGACCCAGTACTTC. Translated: CASRPSAGLSGETQYF.

In DNA form, the CDR3 reads TGTGCCACCAGTGACTCCGACAGGGTTAGCCACGAGCAGTACTTC. This codes for CATSDSDRVSHEQYF. The chain combines TRBV24-1 with TRBJ2-7; 7 bases agree with TRBD1. The CDR3 loop spans 15 amino acids. V shed 4 bases and J 5 bases; nucleotides not matched to a gene: 10. Germline V gene data show CDR1 as KGHDR and CDR2 as SFDVKD.

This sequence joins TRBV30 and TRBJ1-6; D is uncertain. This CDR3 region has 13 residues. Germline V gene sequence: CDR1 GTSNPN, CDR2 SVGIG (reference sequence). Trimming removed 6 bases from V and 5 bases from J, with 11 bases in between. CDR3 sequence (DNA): TGTGCCTGTGCATTACATAATAATTCACCCCTCCACTTT. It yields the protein CACALHNNSPLHF.

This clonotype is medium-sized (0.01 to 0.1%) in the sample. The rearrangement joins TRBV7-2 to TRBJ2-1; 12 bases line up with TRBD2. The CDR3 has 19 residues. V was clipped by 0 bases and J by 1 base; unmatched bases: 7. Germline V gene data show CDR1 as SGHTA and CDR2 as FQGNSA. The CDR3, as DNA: TGTGCCAGCAGCTTAGCGCCTGGACTAGCGGGGCCATCCTACAATGAGCAGTTCTTC. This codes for CASSLAPGLAGPSYNEQFF.